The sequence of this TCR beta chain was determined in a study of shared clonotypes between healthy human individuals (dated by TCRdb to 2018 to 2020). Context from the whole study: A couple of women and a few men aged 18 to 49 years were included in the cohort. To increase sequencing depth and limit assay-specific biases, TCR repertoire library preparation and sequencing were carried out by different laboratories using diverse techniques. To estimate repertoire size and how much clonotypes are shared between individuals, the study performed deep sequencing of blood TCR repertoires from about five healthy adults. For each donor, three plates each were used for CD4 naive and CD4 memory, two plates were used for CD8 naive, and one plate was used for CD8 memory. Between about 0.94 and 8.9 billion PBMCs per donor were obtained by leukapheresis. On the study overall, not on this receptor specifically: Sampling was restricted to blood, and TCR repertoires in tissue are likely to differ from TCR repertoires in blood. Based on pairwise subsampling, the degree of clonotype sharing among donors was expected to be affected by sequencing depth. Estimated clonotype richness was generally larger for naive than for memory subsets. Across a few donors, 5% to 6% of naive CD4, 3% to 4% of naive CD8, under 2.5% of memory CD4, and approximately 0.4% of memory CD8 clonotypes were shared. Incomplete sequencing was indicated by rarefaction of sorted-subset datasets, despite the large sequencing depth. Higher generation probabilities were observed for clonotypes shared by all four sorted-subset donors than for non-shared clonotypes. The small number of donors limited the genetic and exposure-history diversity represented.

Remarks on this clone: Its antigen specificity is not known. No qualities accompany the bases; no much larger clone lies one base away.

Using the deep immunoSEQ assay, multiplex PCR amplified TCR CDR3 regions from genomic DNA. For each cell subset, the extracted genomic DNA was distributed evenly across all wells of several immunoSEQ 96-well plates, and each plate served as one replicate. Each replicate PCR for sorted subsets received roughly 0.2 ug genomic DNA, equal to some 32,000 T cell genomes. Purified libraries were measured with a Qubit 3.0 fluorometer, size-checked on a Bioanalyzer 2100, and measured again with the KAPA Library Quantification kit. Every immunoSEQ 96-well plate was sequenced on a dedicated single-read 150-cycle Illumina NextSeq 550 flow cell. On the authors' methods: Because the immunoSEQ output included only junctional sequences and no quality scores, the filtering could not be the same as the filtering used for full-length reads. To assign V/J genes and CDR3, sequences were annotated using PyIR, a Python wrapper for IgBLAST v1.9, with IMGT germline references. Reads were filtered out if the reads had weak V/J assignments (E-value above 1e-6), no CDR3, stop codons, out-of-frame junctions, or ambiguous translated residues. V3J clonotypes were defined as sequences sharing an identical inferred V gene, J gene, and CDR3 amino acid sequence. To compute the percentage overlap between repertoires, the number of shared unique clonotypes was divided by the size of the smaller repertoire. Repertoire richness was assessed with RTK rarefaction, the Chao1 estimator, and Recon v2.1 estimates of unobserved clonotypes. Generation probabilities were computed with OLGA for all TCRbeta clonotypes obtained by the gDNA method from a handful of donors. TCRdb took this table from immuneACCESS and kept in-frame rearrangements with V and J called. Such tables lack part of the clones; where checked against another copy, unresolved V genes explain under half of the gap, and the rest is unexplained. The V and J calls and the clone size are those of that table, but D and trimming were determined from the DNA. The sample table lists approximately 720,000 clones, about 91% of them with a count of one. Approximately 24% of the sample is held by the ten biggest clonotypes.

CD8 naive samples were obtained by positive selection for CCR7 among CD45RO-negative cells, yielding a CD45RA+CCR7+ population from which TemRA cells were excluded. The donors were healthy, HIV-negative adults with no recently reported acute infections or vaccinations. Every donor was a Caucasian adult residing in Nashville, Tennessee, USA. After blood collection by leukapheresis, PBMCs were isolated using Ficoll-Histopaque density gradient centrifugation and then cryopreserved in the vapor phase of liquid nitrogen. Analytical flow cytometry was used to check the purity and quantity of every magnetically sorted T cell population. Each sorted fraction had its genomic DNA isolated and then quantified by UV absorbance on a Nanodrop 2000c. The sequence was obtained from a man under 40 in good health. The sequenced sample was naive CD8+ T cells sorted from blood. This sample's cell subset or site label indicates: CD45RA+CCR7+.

The encoded CDR3 is CASSLVVGPGNTEAFF. The bases are TGTGCCAGCAGCTTAGTGGTAGGGCCGGGTAACACTGAAGCTTTCTTT. The chain links TRBV11-3 with TRBJ1-1, with the D gene not confidently named. The CDR1 and CDR2 encoded by the germline V gene are SGHNT and YENEEA. Measured from the cysteine to the phenylalanine, the CDR3 is 16 residues long. Of all the DNA, just the CDR3 is kept, 48 bases in frame from base 1. Trimming costs V 1 base and J 2 bases, and their ends lie 14 bases apart.